The clone carrying this T cell receptor (beta chain) was picked up many times. The data derive from a study of T cells in Graves' hyperthyroidism and ophthalmopathy. V lost 3 bases, J lost 9 bases, and 12 bases lay in between. Germline V gene data show CDR1 as SNHLY and CDR2 as FYNNEI. The length of the CDR3 is 14 residues. The CDR3 regions of TCR beta were amplified from RNA transcripts. TCR CDR3 underwent first-round RT-PCR with the HTBI primer set. Each CDR3 protein gets one entry after TCRdb re-called the multiplex PCR reads with MiXCR. The sample holds more than 300,000 distinct CDR3 sequences, around 14% seen once.

What was sequenced was blood. The TCR sequence derives from a woman aged 60-75 years with Graves' hyperthyroidism. J is TRBJ1-6 and V is TRBV2; D unclear. CDR3 coding DNA: TGTGCCAGCAGTGAGACGGCTTTAGGTTCACCCCTCCACTTT. Protein sequence: CASSETALGSPLHF.